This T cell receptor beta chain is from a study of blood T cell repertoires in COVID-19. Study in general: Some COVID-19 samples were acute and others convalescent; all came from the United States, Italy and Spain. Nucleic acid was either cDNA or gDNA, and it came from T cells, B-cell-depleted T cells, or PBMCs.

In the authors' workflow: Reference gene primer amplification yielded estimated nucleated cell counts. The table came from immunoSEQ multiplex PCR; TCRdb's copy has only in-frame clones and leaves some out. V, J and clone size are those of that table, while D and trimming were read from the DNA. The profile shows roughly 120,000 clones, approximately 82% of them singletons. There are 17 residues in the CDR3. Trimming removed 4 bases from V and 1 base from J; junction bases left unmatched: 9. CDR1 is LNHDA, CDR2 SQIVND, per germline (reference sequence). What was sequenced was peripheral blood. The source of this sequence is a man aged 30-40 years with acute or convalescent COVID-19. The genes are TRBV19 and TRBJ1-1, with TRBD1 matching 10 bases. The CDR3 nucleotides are TGTGCCAGTAGTAAACACGACCGGGACAGGGGGAACACTGAAGCTTTCTTT. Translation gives CASSKHDRDRGNTEAFF.